Shown below are 32 T cell receptor beta chains from a single sample sequenced in a study of blood T cell repertoires in COVID-19 (dated by TCRdb to about 2020). Library preparation employed the immunoSEQ multiplex PCR assay. This immuneACCESS table, as held by TCRdb, lists in-frame sequences with V and J called but not all clones. Of the missing ones, under half trace to an unresolved V gene in checked studies; the others have no known cause. Counted in this sample were 100,000 to 120,000 clones; 70% to 90% of them appeared once. The ten largest clones add up to 4.8% of the sample. The sequenced sample was peripheral blood. The receptors here all came from a human donor in a cohort sampled during active COVID-19.

The chain couples TRBV5-5 to TRBJ1-5; 10 bases align to TRBD1. V was pared by 4 bases and J by 7 bases, with 5 bases of the junction left unmatched. The CDR3 is 14 amino acids. CDR1 is SGHKS, CDR2 YYEKEE, per germline (reference sequence). The CDR3 DNA reads TGTGCCAGCAGCCAGGACAGGGGGGAGCAGCCCCAGCATTTT. It yields the protein CASSQDRGEQPQHF.

This clone was detected a few times. The gene calls are TRBV12-3 or TRBV12-4 and TRBJ2-7; 7 nucleotides line up with TRBD1. The CDR3 length is 12 residues. J lost 13 bases, V lost 4 bases, and 10 bases had no gene match. CDR3 DNA sequence: TGTGCCAGCAGTTCAGGGACAGTCCGGTGCTACTTC. Protein: CASSSGTVRCYF.

This chain connects TRBV5-4 to TRBJ2-4; TRBD2 matches at 7 bases. CDR3 length equals 14 residues. Trimming removed 3 bases from V and 3 bases from J; junction bases left unmatched: 3. Looked up from germline, CDR1 is SGHNT and CDR2 is YYREEE (reference sequence). The CDR3 is CASSSGEGKNIQYF. CDR3 nucleotide sequence: TGTGCCAGCAGCTCCGGGGAGGGCAAAAACATTCAGTACTTC.

The chain joins TRBV9 to TRBJ2-3, with TRBD2 matching 10 bases. After removal of 4 bases from V and 1 base from J, the junction contained 18 bases not matched to a gene. The CDR3 length is 20 residues. Looked up from germline, CDR1 is SGDLS and CDR2 is YYNGEE. The CDR3 DNA is TGTGCCAGCAGCTACGGACTAGCGGCCCTCTCCCGGGTGGGCACAGATACGCAGTATTTT. Translating it yields CASSYGLAALSRVGTDTQYF.

This clone was counted many times. CDR3 DNA sequence: TGTGCCAGCAGCCAGGGCCCTAAAGGGGCCTACTACGAGCAGTACTTC. It is translated as CASSQGPKGAYYEQYF. V is TRBV7-9 and J is TRBJ2-7; D may be TRBD1 (5 bases). V was clipped by 5 bases and J by 3 bases, with 20 bases between them. Germline loops: CDR1 SEHNR, CDR2 FQNEAQ (reference sequence). This CDR3 contains 16 residues. Full variable domain (missing parts from reference TRBV7-9 and TRBJ2-7): DTGVSQNPRHKITKRGQNVTFRCDPISEHNRLYWYRQTLGQGPEFLTYFQNEAQLEKSRLLSDRFSAERPKGSFSTLEIQRTEQGDSAMYLCASSQGPKGAYYEQYFGPGTRLTVT.

The chain joins TRBV11-2 to TRBJ1-1, with D perhaps TRBD1 (5 bases). Trimming took off 3 bases at V and 3 bases at J, with 14 bases between the two ends. The germline gives CDR1 SGHAT, CDR2 FQNNGV. The CDR3 totals 15 residues. The CDR3 here is CASSLAGFFYTEAFF. The CDR3 DNA reads TGTGCCAGCAGCTTGGCAGGGTTTTTCTACACTGAAGCTTTCTTT. The complete variable domain, with remaining parts taken from reference TRBV11-2 and TRBJ1-1, reads EAGVAQSPRYKIIEKRQSVAFWCNPISGHATLYWYQQILGQGPKLLIQFQNNGVVDDSQLPKDRFSAERLKGVDSTLKIQPAKLEDSAVYLCASSLAGFFYTEAFFGQGTRLTVV.

The chain carries TRBV11-3 and TRBJ2-7; tentative D call: TRBD2 (6 bases). The germline V and J ends were trimmed by 2 bases and 0 bases, with 8 bases remaining between them. Per germline, CDR1 SGHNT and CDR2 YENEEA. CDR3 length: 14 residues. The CDR3 loop reads CASSLRSGSYEQYF. The CDR3 nucleotides read TGTGCCAGCAGCTTACGTAGCGGCTCCTACGAGCAGTACTTC.

This rearrangement joins TRBV19 to TRBJ1-5, with 9 bases identical to TRBD1. The CDR3 has 17 amino acids. The germline V gene has CDR1 LNHDA and CDR2 SQIVND (reference sequence). The CDR3 nucleotides are TGTCCCCCTGCGTCCCGGGACAGGGAGAGGGGCAATCAGCCCCAGCATTTT. This translates into CPPASRDRERGNQPQHF. Full variable domain (outside the CDR3, taken from reference TRBV19 and TRBJ1-5): DGGITQSPKYLFRKEGQNVTLSCEQNLNHDAMYWYRQDPGQGLRLIYYSQIVNDFQKGDIAEGYSVSREKKESFPLTVTSAQKNPTAFYLCPPASRDRERGNQPQHFGDGTRLSIL.

The J gene is TRBJ2-5, the V gene TRBV6-5; D is possibly TRBD2 (6 bases). The germline V gene has CDR1 MNHEY and CDR2 SVGAGI. The CDR3 contains 13 residues. V was shortened by 8 bases and J by 4 bases, with 14 bases between the two germline ends. CDR3 sequence (DNA): TGTGCCAGCCGCAGCGGGCTGCGAGAGACCCAGTACTTC. It translates to CASRSGLRETQYF.

This sequence joins TRBV29-1 and TRBJ1-2, with 10 bases that match TRBD1. The length of the CDR3 is 13 residues. Germline CDR1 and CDR2: SQVTM and ANQGSEA. J was trimmed by 4 bases and V by 3 bases; bases with no gene match: 2. The CDR3 nucleotides read TGCAGCGTTGAGGGACAGGGGCTCTATGGCTACACCTTC. Protein product: CSVEGQGLYGYTF. Full variable domain (outside the CDR3, taken from reference TRBV29-1 and TRBJ1-2): SAVISQKPSRDICQRGTSLTIQCQVDSQVTMMFWYRQQPGQSLTLIATANQGSEATYESGFVIDKFPISRPNLTFSTLTVSNMSPEDSSIYLCSVEGQGLYGYTFGSGTRLTVV.

This clone has only a few counts. The rearrangement uses TRBV11-2 and TRBJ1-2, with D tentatively TRBD1 (5 bases). The CDR3 runs 13 residues. V lost 6 bases and J 2 bases, leaving 10 bases between the germline ends. The germline CDR1 and CDR2 sequences are SGHAT and FQNNGV. CDR3 in amino acids: CASRGARNYGYTF. The CDR3 nucleotides read TGTGCCAGCAGAGGGGCCCGCAACTATGGCTACACCTTC.

The chain recombines TRBV19 with TRBJ1-6, with D tentatively TRBD1 (6 bases). Trimming stripped 3 bases from V and 4 bases from J, with 13 bases between. Germline CDR1 reads LNHDA; CDR2 reads SQIVND (reference sequence). This CDR3 has 16 amino acids. CDR3 sequence: CASSMQGRSYNSPLHF. As DNA, the CDR3 is TGTGCCAGTAGTATGCAGGGGCGCTCTTATAATTCACCCCTCCACTTT.

V is TRBV5-3 and J is TRBJ1-1; 9 bases match TRBD1. TRBV5-3 is treated as an ORF (open reading frame) with a function not yet certain. V gave up 5 bases and J gave up 0 bases; unmatched junction bases: 11. CDR3 length equals 17 residues. For the CDR3, the DNA is TGTGCCAGAAGATACACAGGGGGCATGATCATGAACACTGAAGCTTTCTTT. Translation: CARRYTGGMIMNTEAFF.

The chain is built from TRBV7-8 and TRBJ1-1, with TRBD1 matching 8 bases. The CDR3 extends over 14 amino acids. Germline V gives CDR1 SGHVS, CDR2 FQNEAQ. The V gene end was trimmed by 4 bases and the J gene end by 7 bases; junction bases not matched to a gene: 8. The CDR3 reads CASSWGRTGIEAFF. DNA of the CDR3: TGTGCCAGCAGCTGGGGAAGGACAGGGATTGAAGCTTTCTTT.

The rearrangement uses TRBV5-1 and TRBJ1-5; possibly TRBD1 for D (6 bases). The CDR3 has 15 amino acids. V was shortened by 0 bases and J by 5 bases, with 12 bases between the two germline ends. Germline CDR1 is SGHRS and CDR2 is YFSETQ. The CDR3 sequence is CASSLGGGEDQPQHF. The CDR3 DNA follows: TGCGCCAGCAGCTTGGGCGGGGGCGAAGATCAGCCCCAGCATTTT.

In this sample, this clone turned up once. V gene TRBV27 combines with J gene TRBJ1-1; 7 bases are shared with TRBD1. V shed 6 bases and J 4 bases; nucleotides not matched to a gene: 5. Germline values: CDR1 MNHEY, CDR2 SMNVEV (reference sequence). The CDR3 is 13 amino acids. In DNA form, the CDR3 reads TGTGCCAGCAGCCTCGGGACAGCCACTGAAGCTTTCTTT. This translates into CASSLGTATEAFF.

This chain uses TRBV20-1 with TRBJ2-7; TRBD2 matches 13 bases. Germline CDR1 and CDR2: DFQATT and SNEGSKA (reference sequence). The CDR3 sequence is 23 residues long. Trimming removed 3 bases from V and 2 bases from J; junction bases left unmatched: 28. The CDR3 region is CSASAGAGAQGLAGLLAPYEQYF. The CDR3 region has the DNA TGCAGTGCTAGTGCGGGGGCGGGGGCCCAGGGACTAGCGGGATTGTTAGCCCCCTACGAGCAGTACTTC.

This rearrangement joins TRBV5-4 to TRBJ2-7; D unclear. The germline gives CDR1 SGHNT, CDR2 YYREEE (reference sequence). V lost 4 bases and J 0 bases, leaving 8 bases between the germline ends. The CDR3 extends over 13 amino acids. The CDR3 region has the DNA TGTGCCAGCAGCCCAGACACCTCCTACGAGCAGTACTTC. It is translated as CASSPDTSYEQYF. Based on the CDR3 plus reference TRBV5-4 and TRBJ2-7, the full variable domain is ETGVTQSPTHLIKTRGQQVTLRCSSQSGHNTVSWYQQALGQGPQFIFQYYREEENGRGNFPPRFSGLQFPNYSSELNVNALELDDSALYLCASSPDTSYEQYFGPGTRLTVT.

The rearrangement uses TRBV19 and TRBJ2-1, with D possibly matching TRBD2 (5 bases). The CDR3 has 16 residues. Germline assignment: CDR1 LNHDA and CDR2 SQIVND (reference sequence). V was shortened by 5 bases and J by 0 bases, with 14 bases between the two germline ends. CDR3 sequence: CASSRPAESSYNEQFF. The CDR3 nucleotides read TGTGCCAGTAGTCGTCCAGCGGAGAGCTCCTACAATGAGCAGTTCTTC.

This clone appeared a single time. The J gene is TRBJ2-7, the V gene TRBV18; 7 nucleotides align to TRBD1. The J segment lost 0 bases and the V segment lost 3 bases, leaving 5 bases of the junction unmatched. The CDR3 has 15 amino acids. Per germline, CDR1 KGHSH and CDR2 LQKENI. The CDR3 coding sequence is TGTGCCAGCTCACCGAGGGGGCCCAGCTCCTACGAGCAGTACTTC. As protein: CASSPRGPSSYEQYF.

This clone was detected a few times. The chain combines TRBV19 with TRBJ1-2; D not certain. V was clipped by 8 bases and J by 3 bases, with 25 bases between them. The CDR3 has 17 amino acids. CDR1 and CDR2 from the germline V gene are LNHDA and SQIVND (reference sequence). As DNA, the CDR3 is TGTGCCAGTCGGATCAGGAATACACGAGGGTTACACTATGGCTACACCTTC. Translated: CASRIRNTRGLHYGYTF.

The CDR3 nucleotides read TGTGCCAGCAGCCTACAGGGGGCGAGGAATTCACCCCTCCACTTT. Encoded protein: CASSLQGARNSPLHF. The chain uses TRBV27 and TRBJ1-6; TRBD1 matches at 9 bases. Trimming removed 6 bases from V and 7 bases from J; junction bases left unmatched: 7. Germline V gene sequence: CDR1 MNHEY, CDR2 SMNVEV (reference sequence). This CDR3 region has 15 residues.

This chain links TRBV21-1 with TRBJ2-2; the listed D gene, TRBD2, was not tested against the DNA. TRBV21-1 is a pseudogene segment. The CDR3 runs 13 residues. The CDR3 bases are TGTGCCAGCAGGCCCGGGGACACCGGGGAGCTGTTTTTT. This gives the protein CASRPGDTGELFF.

This clone was detected only a few times. The gene calls are TRBV19 and TRBJ2-3; 10 bases are a match to TRBD2. The CDR3 runs to 17 residues. V lost 9 bases and J lost 2; bases outside the gene matches: 14. Per the germline V gene, CDR1 is LNHDA and CDR2 is SQIVND (reference sequence). CDR3 region: CASNSGRGHGLTDTQYF. As DNA, the CDR3 is TGTGCCAGCAACAGCGGGAGGGGACACGGACTCACAGATACGCAGTATTTT.

The chain combines TRBV19 with TRBJ1-1, with TRBD1 matching 8 bases. This CDR3 region has 13 residues. Trimming removed 7 bases from V and 1 base from J; junction bases left unmatched: 2. Per germline, CDR1 LNHDA and CDR2 SQIVND (reference sequence). The DNA of the CDR3 is TGTGCCAGTAAGGACAGGGAGAACACTGAAGCTTTCTTT. Encoded protein: CASKDRENTEAFF.

This chain joins TRBV4-1 and TRBJ1-1, with 8 bases identical to TRBD1. The CDR3 loop spans 22 amino acids. Germline CDR1 MGHRA, CDR2 YSYEKL. V dropped 4 bases and J dropped 0; count of bases not matched to a gene: 25. CDR3 protein: CASSLQEWTGIPVGLMNTEAFF. The DNA of the CDR3 is TGCGCCAGCAGCCTTCAGGAGTGGACAGGGATCCCGGTGGGCCTAATGAACACTGAAGCTTTCTTT.

This sequence joins TRBV5-4 and TRBJ1-3; possibly TRBD1 for D (6 bases). The CDR3 consists of 15 residues. The germline V gene encodes CDR1 SGHNT and CDR2 YYREEE (reference sequence). V was cut by 4 bases and J by 4 bases, with 15 bases left in between. For the CDR3, the DNA is TGTGCCAGCAGCCCCCCTGGGCAGGGGGGAAACACCATATATTTT. This codes for CASSPPGQGGNTIYF.

The gene calls are TRBV28 and TRBJ2-3; 9 bases agree with TRBD2. The J segment lost 4 bases and the V segment lost 3 bases, leaving 8 bases of the junction unmatched. CDR1 and CDR2 from the germline V gene are MDHEN and SYDVKM. This CDR3 is built from 16 residues. Written as DNA, the CDR3 is TGTGCCAGCAGTTTTTCGGCGGGAGGGGGGGCAGATACGCAGTATTTT. It encodes CASSFSAGGGADTQYF.

The rearrangement joins TRBV5-7 to TRBJ1-5, with D perhaps matching TRBD1 (6 bases). TRBV5-7 is classed as an ORF, of uncertain function. The CDR3 is 16 amino acids. V lost 0 bases and J 1 base, leaving 11 bases between the germline ends. CDR3 nucleotide sequence: TGTGCCAGCAGCTTGGAGCGGGGGGCGAGCAATCAGCCCCAGCATTTT. Its protein product is CASSLERGASNQPQHF.

The chain joins TRBV6-5 to TRBJ2-1; 8 positions match TRBD2. The CDR3 consists of 13 residues. CDR1 is MNHEY and CDR2 is SVGAGI in the germline V gene. The V segment lost 7 bases and the J segment 9 bases; nucleotides outside the gene matches: 8. This chain's CDR3 is CASTRGGQSEQFF. The CDR3 DNA reads TGTGCCAGCACTCGGGGGGGCCAGAGTGAGCAGTTCTTC.

This clone was seen a handful of times. The chain recombines TRBV27 with TRBJ1-4; D is ambiguous. Germline values: CDR1 MNHEY, CDR2 SMNVEV (reference sequence). The CDR3 has 15 residues. Trimming removed 6 bases at V and 4 bases at J, with 15 bases between. DNA of the CDR3: TGTGCCAGCAGCGAGTATCTCGGGTTTAATGAAAAACTGTTTTTT. Translating gives CASSEYLGFNEKLFF.

This chain joins TRBV7-9 and TRBJ2-7; TRBD1 is a possible D gene (6 bases). In germline, CDR1 is SEHNR, CDR2 FQNEAQ (reference sequence). With 3 bases removed from V and 5 bases from J, the gap between germline ends came to 17 bases. The CDR3 runs to 15 residues. The CDR3: CASSFFAAGVDEQYF. CDR3 coding DNA: TGTGCCAGCAGCTTTTTTGCTGCAGGGGTGGACGAGCAGTACTTC.